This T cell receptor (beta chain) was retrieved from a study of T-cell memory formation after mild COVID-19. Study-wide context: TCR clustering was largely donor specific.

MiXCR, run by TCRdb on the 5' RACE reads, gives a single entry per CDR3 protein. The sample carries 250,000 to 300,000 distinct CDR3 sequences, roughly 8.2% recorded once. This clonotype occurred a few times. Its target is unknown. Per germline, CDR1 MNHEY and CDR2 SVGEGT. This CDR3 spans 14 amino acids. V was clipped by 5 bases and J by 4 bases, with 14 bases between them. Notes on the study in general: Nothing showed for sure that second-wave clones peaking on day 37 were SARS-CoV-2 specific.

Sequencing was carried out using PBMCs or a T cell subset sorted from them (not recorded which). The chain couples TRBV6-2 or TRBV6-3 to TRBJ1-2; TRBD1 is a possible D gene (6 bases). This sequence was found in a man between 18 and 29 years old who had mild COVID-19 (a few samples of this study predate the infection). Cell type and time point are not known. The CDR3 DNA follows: TGTGCCAGCAGTCCTCAGGGGCCTTTCTATGGCTACACCTTC. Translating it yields CASSPQGPFYGYTF.